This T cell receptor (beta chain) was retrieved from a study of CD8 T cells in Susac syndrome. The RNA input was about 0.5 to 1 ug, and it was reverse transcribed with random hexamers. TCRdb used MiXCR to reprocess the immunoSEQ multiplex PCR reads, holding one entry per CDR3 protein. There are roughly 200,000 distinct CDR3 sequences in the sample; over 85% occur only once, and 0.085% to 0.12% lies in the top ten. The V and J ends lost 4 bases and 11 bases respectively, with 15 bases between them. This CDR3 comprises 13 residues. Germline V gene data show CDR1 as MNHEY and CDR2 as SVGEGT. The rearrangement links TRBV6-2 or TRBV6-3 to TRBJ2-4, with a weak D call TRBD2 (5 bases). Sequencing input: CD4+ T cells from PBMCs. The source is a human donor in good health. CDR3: CASSLATATVQYF. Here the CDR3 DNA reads TGTGCCAGCAGTTTAGCGACTGCTACGGTTCAGTACTTC.